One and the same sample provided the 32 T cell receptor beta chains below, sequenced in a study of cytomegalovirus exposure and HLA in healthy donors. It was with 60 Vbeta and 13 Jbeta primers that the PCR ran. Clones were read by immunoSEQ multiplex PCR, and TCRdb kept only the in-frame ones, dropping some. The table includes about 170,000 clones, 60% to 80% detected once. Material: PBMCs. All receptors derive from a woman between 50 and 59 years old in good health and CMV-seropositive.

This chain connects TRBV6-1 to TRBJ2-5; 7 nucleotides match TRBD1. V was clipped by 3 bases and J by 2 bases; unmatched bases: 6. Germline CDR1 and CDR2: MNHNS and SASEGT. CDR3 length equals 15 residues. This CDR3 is CASSDSRGRQETQYF. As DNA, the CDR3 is TGTGCCAGCAGTGATTCGAGGGGGCGTCAAGAGACCCAGTACTTC.

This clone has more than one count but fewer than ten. The DNA for the CDR3 is TGTGCCAGCAGCTTTGGGCAGGGTAACGATCAGCCCCAGCATTTT. This encodes CASSFGQGNDQPQHF. V gene TRBV7-9 combines with J gene TRBJ1-5; perhaps TRBD1 as D (5 bases). CDR1 is SEHNR and CDR2 is FQNEAQ in the germline V gene (reference sequence). The V and J ends lost 3 bases and 5 bases respectively, with 14 bases between them. The CDR3 length is 15 residues.

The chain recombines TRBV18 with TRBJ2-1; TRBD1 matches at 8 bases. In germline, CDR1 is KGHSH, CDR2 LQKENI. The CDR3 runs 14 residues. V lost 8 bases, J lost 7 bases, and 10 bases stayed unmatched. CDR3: CASRRQGAGNEQFF. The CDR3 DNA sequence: TGTGCCAGCCGCCGCCAGGGGGCGGGTAATGAGCAGTTCTTC.

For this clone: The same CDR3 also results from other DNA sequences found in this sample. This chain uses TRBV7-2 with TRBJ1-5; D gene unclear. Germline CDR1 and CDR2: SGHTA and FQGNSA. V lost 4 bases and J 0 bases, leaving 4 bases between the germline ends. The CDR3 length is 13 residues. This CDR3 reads CASSSYSNQPQHF. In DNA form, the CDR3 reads TGTGCCAGCAGCTCTTATAGCAATCAGCCCCAGCATTTT.

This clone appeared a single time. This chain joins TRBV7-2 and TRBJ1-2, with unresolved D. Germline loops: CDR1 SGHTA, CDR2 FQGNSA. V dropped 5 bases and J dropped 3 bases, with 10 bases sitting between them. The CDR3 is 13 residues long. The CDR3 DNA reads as TGTGCCAGCAGCCCCCTCGGGTACTATGGCTACACCTTC. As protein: CASSPLGYYGYTF.

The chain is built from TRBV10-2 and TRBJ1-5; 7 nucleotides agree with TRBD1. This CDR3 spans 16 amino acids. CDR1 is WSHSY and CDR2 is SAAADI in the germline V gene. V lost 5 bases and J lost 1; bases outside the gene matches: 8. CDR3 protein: CASSPRQGRSNQPQHF. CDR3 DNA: TGCGCCAGCAGTCCTCGACAGGGCCGGAGCAATCAGCCCCAGCATTTT.

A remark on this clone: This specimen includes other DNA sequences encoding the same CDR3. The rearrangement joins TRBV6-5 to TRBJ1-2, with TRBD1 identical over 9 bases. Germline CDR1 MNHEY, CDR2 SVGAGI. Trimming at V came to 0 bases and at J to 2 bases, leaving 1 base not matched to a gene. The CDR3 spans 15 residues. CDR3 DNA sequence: TGTGCCAGCAGTTACTCCGGACAGGGGAACTATGGCTACACCTTC. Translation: CASSYSGQGNYGYTF.

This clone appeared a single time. The CDR3 nucleotides read TGTGCCAGTAGTTCCTTCTCTGGAAACACCATATATTTT. This sequence encodes CASSSFSGNTIYF. V gene TRBV19 combines with J gene TRBJ1-3; unclear D gene. This CDR3 has 13 amino acids. The germline gives CDR1 LNHDA, CDR2 SQIVND (reference sequence). V lost 5 bases and J 0 bases, leaving 5 bases between the germline ends.

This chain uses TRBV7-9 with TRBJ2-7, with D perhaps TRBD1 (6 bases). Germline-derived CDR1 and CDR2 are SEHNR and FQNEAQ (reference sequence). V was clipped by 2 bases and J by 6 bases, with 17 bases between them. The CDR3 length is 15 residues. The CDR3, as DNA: TGTGCCAGCAGCTTATCCACAGGGAGTGAGGTCGAGCAGTACTTC. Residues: CASSLSTGSEVEQYF.

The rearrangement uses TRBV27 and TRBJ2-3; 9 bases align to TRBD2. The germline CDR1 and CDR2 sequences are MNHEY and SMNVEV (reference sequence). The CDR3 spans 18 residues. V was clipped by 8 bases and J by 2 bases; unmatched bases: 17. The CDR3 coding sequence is TGTGCCAGCCGTAGGTTCGGGGTGGCTAGCGGGAACACAGATACGCAGTATTTT. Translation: CASRRFGVASGNTDTQYF.

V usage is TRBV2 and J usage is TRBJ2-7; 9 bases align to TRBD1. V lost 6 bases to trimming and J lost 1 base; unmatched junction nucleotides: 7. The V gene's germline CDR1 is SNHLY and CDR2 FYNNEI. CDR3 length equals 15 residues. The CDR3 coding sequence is TGTGCCAGCAGCCGGACAGGGGCTCCATCCTACGAGCAGTACTTC. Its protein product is CASSRTGAPSYEQYF. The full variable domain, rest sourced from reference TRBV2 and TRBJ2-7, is EPEVTQTPSHQVTQMGQEVILRCVPISNHLYFYWYRQILGQKVEFLVSFYNNEISEKSEIFDDQFSVERPDGSNFTLKIRSTKLEDSAMYFCASSRTGAPSYEQYFGPGTRLTVT.

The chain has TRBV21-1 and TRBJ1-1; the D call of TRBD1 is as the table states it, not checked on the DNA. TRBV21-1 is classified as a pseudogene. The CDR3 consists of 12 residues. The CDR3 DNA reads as TGTGCCAAGAGATCAGGTTACACTGAAGCTTTCTTT. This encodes CAKRSGYTEAFF.

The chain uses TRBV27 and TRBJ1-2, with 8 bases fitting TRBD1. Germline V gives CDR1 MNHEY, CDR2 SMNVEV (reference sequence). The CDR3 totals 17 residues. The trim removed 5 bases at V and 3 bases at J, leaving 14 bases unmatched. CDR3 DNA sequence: TGTGCCAGCAGTCGTATCGGACAGGGCCGGGGGGACTATGGCTACACCTTC. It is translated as CASSRIGQGRGDYGYTF.

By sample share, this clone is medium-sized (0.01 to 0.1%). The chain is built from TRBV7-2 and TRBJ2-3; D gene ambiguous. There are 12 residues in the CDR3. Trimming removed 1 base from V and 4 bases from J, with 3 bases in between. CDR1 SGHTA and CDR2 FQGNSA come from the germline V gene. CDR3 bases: TGTGCCAGCAGCTTAGTCGCAGATACGCAGTATTTT. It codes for CASSLVADTQYF.

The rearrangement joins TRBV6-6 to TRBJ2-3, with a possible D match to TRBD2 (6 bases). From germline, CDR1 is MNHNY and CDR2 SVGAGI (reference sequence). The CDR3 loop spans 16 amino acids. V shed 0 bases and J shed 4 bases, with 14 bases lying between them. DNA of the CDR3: TGTGCCAGCAGTTACTCGAGCATCCCTAGCGCAGATACGCAGTATTTT. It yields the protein CASSYSSIPSADTQYF.

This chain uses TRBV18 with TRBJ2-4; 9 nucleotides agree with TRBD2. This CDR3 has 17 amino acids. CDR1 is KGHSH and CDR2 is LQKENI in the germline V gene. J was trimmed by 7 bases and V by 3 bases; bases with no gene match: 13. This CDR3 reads CASSPPGTLRGGNIQYF. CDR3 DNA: TGTGCCAGCTCACCCCCAGGCACCTTGCGGGGGGGCAACATTCAGTACTTC.

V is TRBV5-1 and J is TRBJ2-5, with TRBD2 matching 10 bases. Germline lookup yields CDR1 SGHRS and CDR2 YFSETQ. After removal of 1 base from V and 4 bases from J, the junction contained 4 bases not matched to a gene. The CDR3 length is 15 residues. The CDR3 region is CASSLSSGGRETQYF. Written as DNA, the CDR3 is TGCGCCAGCAGCTTGAGTAGCGGGGGGAGAGAGACCCAGTACTTC.

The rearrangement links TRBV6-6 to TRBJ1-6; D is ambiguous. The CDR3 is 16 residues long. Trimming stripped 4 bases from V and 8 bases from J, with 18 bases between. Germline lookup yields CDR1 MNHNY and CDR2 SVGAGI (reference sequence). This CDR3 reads CASSSREALQYSPLHF. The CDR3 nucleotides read TGTGCCAGCAGTTCCCGTGAGGCCCTCCAGTATTCACCCCTCCACTTT.

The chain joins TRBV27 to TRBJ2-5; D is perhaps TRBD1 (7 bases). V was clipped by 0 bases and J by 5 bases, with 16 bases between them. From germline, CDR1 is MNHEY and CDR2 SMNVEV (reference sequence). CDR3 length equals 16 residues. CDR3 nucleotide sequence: TGTGCCAGCAGTTTATCGTTAGTGACAGGGAGGGAGACCCAGTACTTC. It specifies CASSLSLVTGRETQYF.

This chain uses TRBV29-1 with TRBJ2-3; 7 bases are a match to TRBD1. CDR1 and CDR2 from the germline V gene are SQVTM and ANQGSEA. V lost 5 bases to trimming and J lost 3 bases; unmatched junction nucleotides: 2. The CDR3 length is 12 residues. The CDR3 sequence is CSVRQGTDTQYF. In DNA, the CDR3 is TGCAGCGTTCGACAGGGAACAGATACGCAGTATTTT.

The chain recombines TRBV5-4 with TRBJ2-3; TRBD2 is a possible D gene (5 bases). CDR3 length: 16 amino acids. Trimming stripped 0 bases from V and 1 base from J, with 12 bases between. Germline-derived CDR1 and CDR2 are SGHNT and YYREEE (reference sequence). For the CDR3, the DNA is TGTGCCAGCAGCTTGGCGCCCGGGCGGGGCACAGATACGCAGTATTTT. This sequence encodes CASSLAPGRGTDTQYF.

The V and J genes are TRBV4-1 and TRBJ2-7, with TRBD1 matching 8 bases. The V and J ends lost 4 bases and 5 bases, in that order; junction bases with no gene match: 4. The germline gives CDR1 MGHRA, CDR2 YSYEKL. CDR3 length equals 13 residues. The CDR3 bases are TGCGCCAGCAGCCCTGGGGACAGGAACGAGCAGTACTTC. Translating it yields CASSPGDRNEQYF.

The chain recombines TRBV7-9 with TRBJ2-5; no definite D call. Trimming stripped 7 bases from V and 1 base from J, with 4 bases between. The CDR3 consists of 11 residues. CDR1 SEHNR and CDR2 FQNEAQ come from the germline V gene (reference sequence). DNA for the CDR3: TGTGCCAGCACCCTCCAAGAGACCCAGTACTTC. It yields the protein CASTLQETQYF.

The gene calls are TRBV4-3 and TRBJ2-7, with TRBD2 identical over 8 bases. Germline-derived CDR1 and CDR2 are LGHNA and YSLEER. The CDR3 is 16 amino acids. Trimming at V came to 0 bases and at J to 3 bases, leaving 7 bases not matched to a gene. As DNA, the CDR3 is TGCGCCAGCAGCCAAGATCCCTCCCTAGCGGGCTACGAGCAGTACTTC. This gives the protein CASSQDPSLAGYEQYF.

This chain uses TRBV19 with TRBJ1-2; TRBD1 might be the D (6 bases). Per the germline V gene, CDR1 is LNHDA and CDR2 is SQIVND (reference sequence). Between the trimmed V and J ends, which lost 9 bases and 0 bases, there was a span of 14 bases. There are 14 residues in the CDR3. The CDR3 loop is CASSRDKTNYGYTF. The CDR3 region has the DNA TGTGCCAGCAGCCGGGACAAAACTAACTATGGCTACACCTTC.

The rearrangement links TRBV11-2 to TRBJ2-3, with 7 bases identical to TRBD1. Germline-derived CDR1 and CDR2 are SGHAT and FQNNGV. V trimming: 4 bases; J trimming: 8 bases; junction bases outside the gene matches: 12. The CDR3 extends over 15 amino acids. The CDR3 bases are TGTGCCAGCAGCTCGGTTAAAGGGGGCGTCAGTACGCAGTATTTT. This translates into CASSSVKGGVSTQYF. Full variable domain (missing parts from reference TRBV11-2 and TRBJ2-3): EAGVAQSPRYKIIEKRQSVAFWCNPISGHATLYWYQQILGQGPKLLIQFQNNGVVDDSQLPKDRFSAERLKGVDSTLKIQPAKLEDSAVYLCASSSVKGGVSTQYFGPGTRLTVL.

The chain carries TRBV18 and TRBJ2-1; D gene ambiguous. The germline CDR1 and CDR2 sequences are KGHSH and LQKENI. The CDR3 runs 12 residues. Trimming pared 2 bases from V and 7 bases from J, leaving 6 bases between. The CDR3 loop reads CASSPDSNEQFF. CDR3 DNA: TGTGCCAGCTCACCAGACTCGAATGAGCAGTTCTTC. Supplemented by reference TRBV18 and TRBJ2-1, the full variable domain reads NAGVMQNPRHLVRRRGQEARLRCSPMKGHSHVYWYRQLPEEGLKFMVYLQKENIIDESGMPKERFSAEFPKEGPSILRIQQVVRGDSAAYFCASSPDSNEQFFGPGTRLTVL.

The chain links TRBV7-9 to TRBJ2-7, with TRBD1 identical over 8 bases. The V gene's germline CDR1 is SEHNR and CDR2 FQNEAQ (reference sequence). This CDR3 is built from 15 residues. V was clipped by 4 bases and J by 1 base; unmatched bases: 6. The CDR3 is CASSSPGQGSYEQYF. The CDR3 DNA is TGTGCCAGCAGCTCGCCCGGACAGGGTTCCTACGAGCAGTACTTC.

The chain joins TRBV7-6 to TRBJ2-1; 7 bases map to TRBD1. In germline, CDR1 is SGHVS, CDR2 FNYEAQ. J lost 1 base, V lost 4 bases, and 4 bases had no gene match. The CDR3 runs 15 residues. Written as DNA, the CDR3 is TGTGCCAGCAGCTCCCAACAGGGGTCCTACAATGAGCAGTTCTTC. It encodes CASSSQQGSYNEQFF.

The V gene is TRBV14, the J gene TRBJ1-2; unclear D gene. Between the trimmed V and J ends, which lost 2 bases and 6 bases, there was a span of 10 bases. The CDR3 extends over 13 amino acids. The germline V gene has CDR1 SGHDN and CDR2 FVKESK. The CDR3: CASSQLWQDGYTF. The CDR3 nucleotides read TGTGCCAGCAGCCAACTTTGGCAGGATGGCTACACCTTC.

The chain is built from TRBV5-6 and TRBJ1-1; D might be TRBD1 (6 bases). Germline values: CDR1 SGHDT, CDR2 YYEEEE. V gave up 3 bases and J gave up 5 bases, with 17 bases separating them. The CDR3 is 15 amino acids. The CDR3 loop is CASSSSKQGRTEAFF. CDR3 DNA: TGTGCCAGCAGCTCCAGTAAACAGGGTCGGACTGAAGCTTTCTTT.

This CDR3 reads CASSWTSGETQYF. For the CDR3, the DNA is TGTGCCAGCAGCTGGACTAGCGGAGAGACCCAGTACTTC. The J gene is TRBJ2-5, the V gene TRBV7-6, with 10 bases fitting TRBD2. Germline loops: CDR1 SGHVS, CDR2 FNYEAQ. V dropped 4 bases and J dropped 4; count of bases not matched to a gene: 0. The length of the CDR3 is 13 residues.